The present entry profiles one T cell receptor (beta chain) with its context. What it binds is unknown. Amplification of TCR beta CDR3 regions used RNA as the template. In the first-round RT-PCR of the TCR CDR3, the HTBI primer set was used. TCRdb independently ran MiXCR on the multiplex PCR reads; one entry per CDR3 protein. The sample holds 540,000 or so distinct CDR3 sequences, around 42% seen once. After removal of 4 bases from V and 7 bases from J, the junction contained 8 bases not matched to a gene. This CDR3 contains 16 residues. CDR1 SNHLY and CDR2 FYNNEI come from the germline V gene. The data derive from a study of T cells in Graves' hyperthyroidism and ophthalmopathy. Study-wide points: Blood also contained most expanded thyroid clonotypes above 0.001.

This chain uses TRBV2 with TRBJ1-4; 11 bases match TRBD1. Sequences were obtained from peripheral blood or thyroid tissue (not recorded which). The TCR was taken from an adult woman with Graves' disease, either hyperthyroidism or ophthalmopathy (not recorded which). CDR3 nucleotide sequence: TGTGCCAGCAGTGTCGGGACAGGGGGGATCGGTGAAAAACTGTTTTTT. Amino acids: CASSVGTGGIGEKLFF.